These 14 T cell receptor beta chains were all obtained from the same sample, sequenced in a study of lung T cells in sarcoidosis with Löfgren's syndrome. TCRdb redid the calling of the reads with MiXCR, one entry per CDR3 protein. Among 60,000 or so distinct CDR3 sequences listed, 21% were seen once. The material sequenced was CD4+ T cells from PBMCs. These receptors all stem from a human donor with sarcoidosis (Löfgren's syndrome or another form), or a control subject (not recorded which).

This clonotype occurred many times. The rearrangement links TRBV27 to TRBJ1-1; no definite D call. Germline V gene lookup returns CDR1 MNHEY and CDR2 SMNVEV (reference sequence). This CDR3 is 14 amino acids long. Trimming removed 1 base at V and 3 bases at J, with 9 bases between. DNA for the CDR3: TGTGCCAGCAGTTTATACGGGTGGGACACTGAAGCTTTCTTT. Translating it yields CASSLYGWDTEAFF.

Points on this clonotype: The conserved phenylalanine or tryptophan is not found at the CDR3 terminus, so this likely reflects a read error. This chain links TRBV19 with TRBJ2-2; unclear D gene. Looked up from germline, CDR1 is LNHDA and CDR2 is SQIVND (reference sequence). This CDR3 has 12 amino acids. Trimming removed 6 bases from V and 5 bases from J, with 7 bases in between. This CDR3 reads CASSRLTGELFS. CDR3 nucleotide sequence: TGTGCCAGTAGCCGGTTAACCGGGGAGCTGTTTTCT.

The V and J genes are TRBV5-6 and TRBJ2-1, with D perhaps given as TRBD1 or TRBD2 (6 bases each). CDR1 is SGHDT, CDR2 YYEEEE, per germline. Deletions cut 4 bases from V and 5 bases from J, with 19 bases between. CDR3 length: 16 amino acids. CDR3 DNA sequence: TGTGCCAGCAGCCCCCGGAGGGTACAGGGCCACAATGAGCAGTTCTTC. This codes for CASSPRRVQGHNEQFF.

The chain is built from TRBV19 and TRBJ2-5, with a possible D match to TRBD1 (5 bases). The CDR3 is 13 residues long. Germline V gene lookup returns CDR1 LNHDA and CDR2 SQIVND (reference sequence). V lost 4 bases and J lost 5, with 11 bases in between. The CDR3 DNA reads TGTGCCAGTAGTAATACAGGAACGGAGACCCAGTACTTC. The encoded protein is CASSNTGTETQYF.

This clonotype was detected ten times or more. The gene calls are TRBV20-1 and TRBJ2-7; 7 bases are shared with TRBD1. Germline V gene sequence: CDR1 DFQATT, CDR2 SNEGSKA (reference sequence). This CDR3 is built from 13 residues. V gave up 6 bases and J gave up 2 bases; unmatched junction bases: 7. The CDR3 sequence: CSAFGQGAYEQYF. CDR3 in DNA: TGCAGTGCCTTTGGGCAGGGGGCCTACGAGCAGTACTTC.

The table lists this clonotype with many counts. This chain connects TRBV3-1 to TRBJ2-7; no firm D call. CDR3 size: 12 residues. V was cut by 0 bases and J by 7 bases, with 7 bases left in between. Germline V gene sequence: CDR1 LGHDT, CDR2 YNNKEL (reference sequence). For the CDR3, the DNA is TGTGCCAGCAGCCAAGATAATCGGGAGCAGTACTTC. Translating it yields CASSQDNREQYF.

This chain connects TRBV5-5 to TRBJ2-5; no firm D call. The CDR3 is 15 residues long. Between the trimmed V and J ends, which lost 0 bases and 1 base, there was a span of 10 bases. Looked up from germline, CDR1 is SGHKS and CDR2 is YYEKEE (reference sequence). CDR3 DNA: TGTGCCAGCAGCTTGGAGGGCAGAACCCAAGAGACCCAGTACTTC. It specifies CASSLEGRTQETQYF.

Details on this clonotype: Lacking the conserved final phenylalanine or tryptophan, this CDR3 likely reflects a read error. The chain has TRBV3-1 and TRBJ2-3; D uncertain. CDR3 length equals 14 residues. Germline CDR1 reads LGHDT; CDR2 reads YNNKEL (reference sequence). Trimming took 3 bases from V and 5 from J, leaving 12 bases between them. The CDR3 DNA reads TGTGCCAGCAGCCACCCTTCTCTGGTAGATACGCAGTATCTT. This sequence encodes CASSHPSLVDTQYL.

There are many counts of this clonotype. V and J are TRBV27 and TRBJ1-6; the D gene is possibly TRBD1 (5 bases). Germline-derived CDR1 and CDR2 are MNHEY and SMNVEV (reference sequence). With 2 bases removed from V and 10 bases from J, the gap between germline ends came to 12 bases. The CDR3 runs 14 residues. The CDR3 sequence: CASSLEGQESPLHF. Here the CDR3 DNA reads TGTGCCAGCAGTTTAGAGGGGCAGGAGTCACCCCTCCACTTT.

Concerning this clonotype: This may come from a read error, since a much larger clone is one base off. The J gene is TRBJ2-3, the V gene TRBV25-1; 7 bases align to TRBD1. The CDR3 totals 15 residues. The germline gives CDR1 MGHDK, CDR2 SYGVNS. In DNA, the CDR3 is TGTACCAGCAGTGAAAGGGGACAGAGCACAGATACGCAGTATTTT. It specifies CTSSERGQSTDTQYF. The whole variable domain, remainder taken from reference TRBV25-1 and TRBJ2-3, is EADIYQTPRYLVIGTGKKITLECSQTMGHDKMYWYQQDPGMELHLIHYSYGVNSTEKGDLSSESTVSRIRTEHFPLTLESARPSHTSQYLCTSSERGQSTDTQYFGPGTRLTVL.

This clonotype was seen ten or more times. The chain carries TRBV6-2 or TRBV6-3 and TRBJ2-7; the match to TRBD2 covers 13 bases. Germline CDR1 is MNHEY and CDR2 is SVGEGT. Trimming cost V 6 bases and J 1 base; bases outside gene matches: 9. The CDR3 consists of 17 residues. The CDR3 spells CASSDGLAGAPSYEQYF. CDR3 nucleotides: TGTGCCAGCAGCGACGGACTAGCGGGAGCCCCTTCCTACGAGCAGTACTTC.

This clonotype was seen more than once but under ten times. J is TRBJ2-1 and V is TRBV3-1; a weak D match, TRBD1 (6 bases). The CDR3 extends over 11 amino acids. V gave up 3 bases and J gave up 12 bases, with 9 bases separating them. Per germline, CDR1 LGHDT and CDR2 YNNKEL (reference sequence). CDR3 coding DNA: TGTGCCAGCAGCCAGGGGGCCTGGCAGTTCTTC. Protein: CASSQGAWQFF.

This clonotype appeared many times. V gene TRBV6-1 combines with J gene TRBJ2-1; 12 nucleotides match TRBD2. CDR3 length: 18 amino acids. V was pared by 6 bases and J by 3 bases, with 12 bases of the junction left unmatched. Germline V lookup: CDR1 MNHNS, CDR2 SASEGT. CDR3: CASRRLAGAPRDYNEQFF. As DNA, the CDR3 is TGTGCCAGCAGACGACTAGCGGGAGCCCCCCGAGACTACAATGAGCAGTTCTTC.

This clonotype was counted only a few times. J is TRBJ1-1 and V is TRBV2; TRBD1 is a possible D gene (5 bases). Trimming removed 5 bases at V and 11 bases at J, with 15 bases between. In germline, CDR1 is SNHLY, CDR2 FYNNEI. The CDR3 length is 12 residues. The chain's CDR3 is CASSSGARSAFF. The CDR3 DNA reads TGTGCCAGCAGTTCCGGGGCCCGGAGTGCTTTCTTT.